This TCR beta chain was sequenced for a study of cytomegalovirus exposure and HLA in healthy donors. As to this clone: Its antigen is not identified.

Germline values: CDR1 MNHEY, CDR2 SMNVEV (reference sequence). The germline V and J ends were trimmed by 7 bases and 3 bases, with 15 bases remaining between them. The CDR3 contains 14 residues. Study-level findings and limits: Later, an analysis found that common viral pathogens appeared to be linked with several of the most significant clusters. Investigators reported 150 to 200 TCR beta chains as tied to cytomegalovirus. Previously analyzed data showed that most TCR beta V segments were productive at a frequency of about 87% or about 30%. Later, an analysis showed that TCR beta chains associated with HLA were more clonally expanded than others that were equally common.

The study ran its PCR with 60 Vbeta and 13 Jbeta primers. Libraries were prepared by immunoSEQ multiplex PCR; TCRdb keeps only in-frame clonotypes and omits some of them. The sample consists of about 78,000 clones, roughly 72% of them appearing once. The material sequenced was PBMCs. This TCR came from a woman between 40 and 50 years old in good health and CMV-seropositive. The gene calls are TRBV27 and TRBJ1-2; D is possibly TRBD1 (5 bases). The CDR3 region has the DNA TGTGCCAGCAAATTCGGGGGTTATGACTATGGCTACACCTTC. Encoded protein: CASKFGGYDYGYTF.